This T cell receptor (beta chain) was sequenced in a study of shared clonotypes between healthy human individuals. TCRdb keeps only in-frame clones here, not all; method: immunoSEQ multiplex PCR. The data hold about 2.3 million clones, with over 85% observed a single time. The CDR3 spans 15 residues. This clone has just a few counts. Sequenced material: naive CD4+ T cells from PBMCs. As for subset: CD45RA+ positively selected. The V gene is TRBV7-5, the J gene TRBJ1-4. TRBV7-5 is a pseudogene locus. The clonotype comes from a man between 18 and 29 years old in good health. Some clones in this sample may be carry-over from other donors' samples. The CDR3: CARSLQPGRSEKLFF. CDR3 DNA: TGTGCCAGAAGCTTACAACCGGGACGGAGTGAAAAACTGTTTTTT.